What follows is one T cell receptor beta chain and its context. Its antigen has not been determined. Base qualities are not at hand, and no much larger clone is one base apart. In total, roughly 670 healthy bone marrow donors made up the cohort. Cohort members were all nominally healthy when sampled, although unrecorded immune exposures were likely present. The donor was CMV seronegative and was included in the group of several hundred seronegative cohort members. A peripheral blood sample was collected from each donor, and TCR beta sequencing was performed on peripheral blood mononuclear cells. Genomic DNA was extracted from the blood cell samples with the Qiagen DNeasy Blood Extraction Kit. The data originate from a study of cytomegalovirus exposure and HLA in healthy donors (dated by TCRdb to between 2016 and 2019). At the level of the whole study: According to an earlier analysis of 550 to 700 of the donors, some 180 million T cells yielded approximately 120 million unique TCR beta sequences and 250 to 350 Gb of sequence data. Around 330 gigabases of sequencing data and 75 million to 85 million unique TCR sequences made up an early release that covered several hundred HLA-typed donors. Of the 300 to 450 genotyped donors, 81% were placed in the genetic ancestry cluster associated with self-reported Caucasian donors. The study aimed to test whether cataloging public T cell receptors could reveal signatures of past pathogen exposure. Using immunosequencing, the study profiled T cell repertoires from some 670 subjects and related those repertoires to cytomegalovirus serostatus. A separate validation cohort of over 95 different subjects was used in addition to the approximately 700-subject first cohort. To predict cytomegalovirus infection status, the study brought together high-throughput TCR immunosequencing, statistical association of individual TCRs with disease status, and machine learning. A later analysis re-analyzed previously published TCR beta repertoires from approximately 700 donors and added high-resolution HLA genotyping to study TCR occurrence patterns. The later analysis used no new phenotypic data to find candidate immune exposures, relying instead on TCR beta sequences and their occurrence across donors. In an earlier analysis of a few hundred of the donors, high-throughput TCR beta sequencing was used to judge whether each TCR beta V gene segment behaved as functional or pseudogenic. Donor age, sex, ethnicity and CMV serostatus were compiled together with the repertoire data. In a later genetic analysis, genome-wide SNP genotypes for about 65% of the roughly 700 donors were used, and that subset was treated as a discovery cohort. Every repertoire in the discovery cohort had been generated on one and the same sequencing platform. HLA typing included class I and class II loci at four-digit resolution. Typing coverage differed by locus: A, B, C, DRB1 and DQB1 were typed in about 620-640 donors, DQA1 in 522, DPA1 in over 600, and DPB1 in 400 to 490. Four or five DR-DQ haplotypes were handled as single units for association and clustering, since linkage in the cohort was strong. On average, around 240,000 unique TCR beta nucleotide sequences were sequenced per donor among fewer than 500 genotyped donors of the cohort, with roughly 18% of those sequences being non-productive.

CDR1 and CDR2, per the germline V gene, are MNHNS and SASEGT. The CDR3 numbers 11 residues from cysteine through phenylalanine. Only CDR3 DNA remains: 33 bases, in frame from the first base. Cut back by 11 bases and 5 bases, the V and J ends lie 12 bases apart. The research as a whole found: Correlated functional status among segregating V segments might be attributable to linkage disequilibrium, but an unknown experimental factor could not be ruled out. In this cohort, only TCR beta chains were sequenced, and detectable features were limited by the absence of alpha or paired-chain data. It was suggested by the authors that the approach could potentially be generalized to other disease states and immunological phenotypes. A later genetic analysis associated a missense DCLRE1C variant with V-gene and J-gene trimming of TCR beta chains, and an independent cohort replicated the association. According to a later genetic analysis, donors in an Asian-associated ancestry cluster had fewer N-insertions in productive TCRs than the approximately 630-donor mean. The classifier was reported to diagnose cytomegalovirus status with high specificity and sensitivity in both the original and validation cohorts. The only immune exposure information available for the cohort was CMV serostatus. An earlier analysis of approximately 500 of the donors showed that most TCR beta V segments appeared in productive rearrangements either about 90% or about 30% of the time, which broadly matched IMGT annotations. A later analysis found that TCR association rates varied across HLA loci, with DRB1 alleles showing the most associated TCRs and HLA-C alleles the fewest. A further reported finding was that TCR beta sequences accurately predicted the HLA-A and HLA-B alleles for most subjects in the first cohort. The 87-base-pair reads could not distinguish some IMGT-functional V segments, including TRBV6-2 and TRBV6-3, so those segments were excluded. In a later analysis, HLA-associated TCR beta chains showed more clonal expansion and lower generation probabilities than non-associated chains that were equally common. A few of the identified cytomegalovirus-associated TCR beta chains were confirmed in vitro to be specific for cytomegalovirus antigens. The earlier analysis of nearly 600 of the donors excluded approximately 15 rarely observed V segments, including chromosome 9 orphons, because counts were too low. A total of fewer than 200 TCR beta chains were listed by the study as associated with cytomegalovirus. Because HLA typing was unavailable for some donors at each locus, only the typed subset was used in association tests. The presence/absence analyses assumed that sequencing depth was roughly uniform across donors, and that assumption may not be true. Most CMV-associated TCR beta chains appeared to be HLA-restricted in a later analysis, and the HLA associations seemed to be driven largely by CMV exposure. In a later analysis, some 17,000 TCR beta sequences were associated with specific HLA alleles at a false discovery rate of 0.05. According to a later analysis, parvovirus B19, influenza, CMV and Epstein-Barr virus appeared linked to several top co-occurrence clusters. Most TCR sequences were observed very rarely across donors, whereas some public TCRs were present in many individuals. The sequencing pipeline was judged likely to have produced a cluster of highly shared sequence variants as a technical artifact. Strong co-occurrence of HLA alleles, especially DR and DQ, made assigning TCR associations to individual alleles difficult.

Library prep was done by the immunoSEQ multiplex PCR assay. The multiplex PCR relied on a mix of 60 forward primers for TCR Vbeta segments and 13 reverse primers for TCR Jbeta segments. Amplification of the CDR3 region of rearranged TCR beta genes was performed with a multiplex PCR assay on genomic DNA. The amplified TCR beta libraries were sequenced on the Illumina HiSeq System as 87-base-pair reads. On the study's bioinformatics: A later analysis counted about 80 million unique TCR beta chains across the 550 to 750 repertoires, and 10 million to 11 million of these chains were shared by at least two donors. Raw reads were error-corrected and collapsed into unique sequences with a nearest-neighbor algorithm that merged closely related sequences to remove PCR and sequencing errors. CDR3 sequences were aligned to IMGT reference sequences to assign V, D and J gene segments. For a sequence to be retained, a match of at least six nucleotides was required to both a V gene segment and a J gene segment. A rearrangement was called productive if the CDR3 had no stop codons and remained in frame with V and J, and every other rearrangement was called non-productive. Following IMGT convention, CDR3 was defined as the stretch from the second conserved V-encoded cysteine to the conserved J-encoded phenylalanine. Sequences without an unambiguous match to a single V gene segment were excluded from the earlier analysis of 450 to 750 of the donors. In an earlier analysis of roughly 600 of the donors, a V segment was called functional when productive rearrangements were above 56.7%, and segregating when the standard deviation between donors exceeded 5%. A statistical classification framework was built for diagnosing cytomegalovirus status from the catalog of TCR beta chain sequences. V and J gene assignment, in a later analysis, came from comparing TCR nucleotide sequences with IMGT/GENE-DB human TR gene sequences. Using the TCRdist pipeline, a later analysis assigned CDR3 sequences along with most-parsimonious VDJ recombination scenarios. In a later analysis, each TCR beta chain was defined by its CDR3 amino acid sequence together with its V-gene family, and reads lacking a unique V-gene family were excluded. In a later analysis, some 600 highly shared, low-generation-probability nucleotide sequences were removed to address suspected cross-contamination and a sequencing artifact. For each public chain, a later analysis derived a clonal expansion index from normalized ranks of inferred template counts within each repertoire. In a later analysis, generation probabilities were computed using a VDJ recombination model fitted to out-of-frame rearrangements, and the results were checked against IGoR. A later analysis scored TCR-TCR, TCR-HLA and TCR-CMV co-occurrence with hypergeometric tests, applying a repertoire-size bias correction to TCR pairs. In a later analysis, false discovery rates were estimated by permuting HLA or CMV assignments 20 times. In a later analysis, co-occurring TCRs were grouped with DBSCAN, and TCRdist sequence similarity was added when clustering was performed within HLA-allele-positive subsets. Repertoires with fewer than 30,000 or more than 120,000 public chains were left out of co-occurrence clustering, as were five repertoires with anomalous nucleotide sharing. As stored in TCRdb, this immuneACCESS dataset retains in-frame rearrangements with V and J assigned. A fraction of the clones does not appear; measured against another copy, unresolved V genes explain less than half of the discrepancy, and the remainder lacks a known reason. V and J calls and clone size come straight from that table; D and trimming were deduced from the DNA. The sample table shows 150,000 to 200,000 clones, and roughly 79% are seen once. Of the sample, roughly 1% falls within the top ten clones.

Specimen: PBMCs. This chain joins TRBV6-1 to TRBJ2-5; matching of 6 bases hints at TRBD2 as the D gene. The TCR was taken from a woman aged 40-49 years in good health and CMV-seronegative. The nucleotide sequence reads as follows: TGTGCCGGCGGGGCGAGGGAGACCCAGTACTTC. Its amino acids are CAGGARETQYF.